Here is one T cell receptor beta chain with its context. The sample holds a few counts of this clonotype. Its antigen is not yet known. Base qualities are not provided; no much larger clone lies one nucleotide away. Library preparation employed 5' RACE. Sequencing used an Illumina HiSeq 2500. A second PCR of about 6 to 12 cycles was run with a J-beta primer mix and a sample-barcoded 5' primer. A template-switch 5' adaptor carrying 12 random nucleotides introduced a unique molecular identifier onto each TCR beta cDNA molecule. Each sample yielded at least 3 million CDR3-containing paired-end reads. First-strand cDNA synthesis was performed from all RNA using the Mint cDNA synthesis kit, with priming by a TRBC-specific oligonucleotide. Following uracil-DNA glycosylase treatment, all cDNA underwent a first 18-cycle PCR with the universal primers M1SS and BC2_uni_R. Regarding the original processing steps: Each sample was normalized by randomly selecting 1 million high-quality reads, each carrying a distinct molecular identifier. Instead of being binned into consensus sequences, reads with shared molecular identifiers were discarded. CDR3 identification, clonotype clustering and error correction used MiTCR with a Q25 quality threshold and the strictest error-elimination algorithm. Lower-bound total TCR beta diversity was estimated with a nonparametric unseen species model using Euler transformation. The public reads were reprocessed in TCRdb via fastp at Q25 and MiXCR, keeping in-frame beta chains. Identical CDR3 proteins give one entry, which carries the most common genes and DNA. What appears here as the V and J calls and clone size reflects TCRdb's work, not the paper's. Counted in this sample were 800,000 or so distinct CDR3 sequences; about half of them appeared once. The top ten hold about a sixth of the sample.

The donors were 40 or so Caucasian individuals from Russia, aged roughly 6 to 100 years, who were systemically healthy. Ten milliliters of peripheral blood were drawn from each donor into EDTA-treated Vacutainer tubes. Ficoll-Paque density-gradient centrifugation was used to isolate PBMCs, with at least 7 million per sample. Total RNA was extracted from PBMCs with Trizol reagent, with at least 6 micrograms obtained per sample. The percentages of naive CD45RAhigh/CD27high T cells were determined by flow cytometry on a PBMC aliquot from every donor. This specimen comes from a study of blood T cells in healthy people across ages (dated by TCRdb to 2013 to 2016). General notes on the study: In model experiments, roughly one uniquely barcoded TCR beta cDNA molecule per two T cells was captured by template switching. Age-related changes in TCR beta repertoire diversity were measured in the study by deep sequencing normalized with unique cDNA molecular identifiers. Donors of different ages were randomly distributed across sequencing lanes to avoid experimental bias. Using the same blood draw, the study looked at two additional independent replicas of 1 million unique cDNA reads for two donors, one aged 18 to 29 and the other aged 80 or older. Donors were grouped into four age groups: young (average roughly 16 years), middle-aged (39), aged (about 59) and long-lived (about 82). Study-wide conclusions, independent of this receptor: The percentage of naive T cells measured by flow cytometry correlated strongly with observed TCR beta diversity. Estimates of total diversity from one million sequenced T cells were regarded as lower bounds and underestimates. The CMV infection status of donors was not known, potentially confounding age-related changes in expanded clonotypes. Conclusive comparison of naive and antigen-experienced compartments was prevented by the profiling of bulk unsorted PBMCs. Compared with the aged group, the long-lived group had more naive CD4+ T cells, fewer expanded clones and increased TCR diversity, suggesting age selection. As age increased, observed TCR beta diversity per million T cells dropped in a roughly linear way, and a significant reduction was already evident by age about 36.

CDR1 and CDR2 were assigned from the germline V gene (reference sequence) as LNHNV and YYDKDF. The CDR3 covers 16 residues, taking in both the cysteine and the phenylalanine. The read is trimmed to its CDR3 DNA, 48 bases read in frame from base 1. V sheds 0 bases and J sheds 10 bases, leaving 19 bases between their ends. Sequenced material: blood. The receptor was isolated from a man older than 75 in good health. This chain joins TRBV15 to TRBJ2-1, with TRBD2 tentatively as D gene (6 bases match). The CDR3 is CATSRDTAGRQQEQFF. The nucleotide sequence is TGTGCCACCAGCAGAGATACGGCGGGACGGCAGCAAGAGCAGTTCTTC.